The 26 T cell receptor beta chains given below trace back to one sample, sequenced in a study of blood T cells in healthy people across ages. The second PCR ran about 6 to 12 cycles with a sample-barcoded 5' primer and J-beta primers. A single record per CDR3 protein comes from TCRdb applying MiXCR to the 5' RACE reads. The sample has roughly 730,000 distinct CDR3 sequences; roughly three fifths are singletons. Sequenced material: blood. The receptors derive from a man aged 35-49 years in good health.

In regard to this clonotype: The junction departs from germline at one end; a sequencing error may be responsible. This chain joins TRBV7-2 and TRBJ2-1; D remains ambiguous. The germline gives CDR1 SGHTA, CDR2 FQGNSA. The CDR3 is 11 amino acids. CDR3 residues: CASSLQVERFF. The CDR3 DNA reads TGTGCCAGCAGCTTACAGGTGGAGCGGTTCTTC.

A note on this clonotype: One end of the junction does not line up with germline, which may come from a read error. The J gene is TRBJ2-1, the V gene TRBV11-2; TRBD2 matches 12 bases. The germline V gene encodes CDR1 SGHAT and CDR2 FQNNGV. The CDR3 has 16 residues. CDR3 in DNA: TGTGCCAGCAGATCTAGCGGGGGGGCCTCCAACAATGAGCAGTTCTTC. It yields the protein CASRSSGGASNNEQFF.

V is TRBV29-1 and J is TRBJ2-3; D is unclear. Looked up from germline, CDR1 is SQVTM and CDR2 is ANQGSEA. Trimming took off 7 bases at V and 1 base at J, with 18 bases between the two ends. The CDR3 is 15 amino acids. The CDR3 nucleotides read TGCAGCGCCCGACTCCCCATTACCGGCACAGATACGCAGTATTTT. This gives the protein CSARLPITGTDTQYF.

The genes are TRBV7-9 and TRBJ2-7; TRBD1 agrees at 9 bases. This CDR3 comprises 14 residues. Germline values: CDR1 SEHNR, CDR2 FQNEAQ (reference sequence). J gave up 4 bases and V 5 bases, and 6 bases lay outside the gene matches. CDR3 loop: CASSMGTGNYEQYF. CDR3 sequence (DNA): TGTGCCAGCAGCATGGGGACAGGGAATTACGAGCAGTACTTC.

This clonotype was detected a few times. The chain joins TRBV29-1 to TRBJ1-2, with D maybe TRBD1 (5 bases). V shed 4 bases and J shed 8 bases, with 20 bases lying between them. This CDR3 region has 14 residues. Germline lookup yields CDR1 SQVTM and CDR2 ANQGSEA. The CDR3 sequence is CSVAGSEGNSGYTF. In DNA form, the CDR3 reads TGCAGCGTTGCAGGGTCGGAGGGTAACAGCGGCTACACCTTC.

As for this clonotype: An end of the junction does not agree with germline; a read error may underlie this. V gene TRBV24-1 combines with J gene TRBJ2-3, with D perhaps matching TRBD1 (6 bases). This CDR3 region has 15 residues. The germline gives CDR1 KGHDR, CDR2 SFDVKD. This CDR3 reads CATSARQGTTETQYF. In nucleotides, the CDR3 is TGTGCCACCAGTGCTCGGCAGGGGACCACAGAGACGCAGTATTTT.

There are a few counts of this clonotype. The V gene is TRBV10-3, the J gene TRBJ2-5; D may match TRBD1 or TRBD2 (5 bases each). The CDR3 is made up of 15 amino acids. From germline, CDR1 is ENHRY and CDR2 SYGVKD. V gave up 0 bases and J gave up 4 bases, with 12 bases separating them. The CDR3, as DNA: TGTGCCATCAGTGAGTCAGGGACCTCCAGAGAGACCCAGTACTTC. The encoded protein is CAISESGTSRETQYF.

As DNA, the CDR3 is TGCAGTGCGGGGACTAGCGGGAGTAGTAACACAGATACGCAGTATTTT. Protein sequence: CSAGTSGSSNTDTQYF. The genes are TRBV20-1 and TRBJ2-3, with 14 bases that match TRBD2. The CDR3 sequence is 16 residues long. V lost 6 bases, J lost 2 bases, and 7 bases stayed unmatched. CDR1 DFQATT and CDR2 SNEGSKA come from the germline V gene (reference sequence).

The table lists this clonotype with a few counts. The CDR3 bases are TGCAGTGCTAATCGGGGGACGGGGCAGCCCCAGCATTTT. Translated, it gives CSANRGTGQPQHF. The V and J genes are TRBV20-1 and TRBJ1-5, with D perhaps TRBD1 (5 bases). V was trimmed by 4 bases and J by 7 bases, leaving 14 bases between them. This CDR3 comprises 13 residues. Germline values: CDR1 DFQATT, CDR2 SNEGSKA (reference sequence).

This chain joins TRBV11-3 and TRBJ2-4, with TRBD2 matching 10 bases. Germline trimming cut 5 bases from V and 2 bases from J; bases unmatched to any gene: 6. The length of the CDR3 is 16 residues. Germline CDR1 is SGHNT and CDR2 is YENEEA. CDR3 coding DNA: TGTGCCAGCAGCCAAAGCGGGGGGGAGACCAAAAACATTCAGTACTTC. Translating gives CASSQSGGETKNIQYF.

In nucleotides, the CDR3 is TGTGCCAGCTCACCGGAGGCAGAGTACAATGAGCAGTTCTTC. Translated: CASSPEAEYNEQFF. The genes are TRBV18 and TRBJ2-1; perhaps TRBD2 as D (5 bases). Germline CDR1 is KGHSH and CDR2 is LQKENI. The CDR3 has 14 residues. V was trimmed by 3 bases and J by 4 bases, leaving 10 bases between them.

Remarks on this clonotype: An end of the junction does not agree with germline; a read error may underlie this. This chain uses TRBV4-2 with TRBJ1-5; D is possibly TRBD1 (6 bases). The CDR3 runs 16 residues. Germline CDR1 and CDR2: LGHNA and YNFKEQ. DNA for the CDR3: TGTGCCAGCAGCCAAGTCGACTGGACAGCTAATCAGCCCCGGCATTTT. It encodes CASSQVDWTANQPRHF.

This rearrangement joins TRBV5-1 to TRBJ2-7; TRBD1 matches 9 bases. The J call is in doubt because the DNA end fits TRBJ2-5 better. Germline CDR1 is SGHRS and CDR2 is YFSETQ. There are 15 residues in the CDR3. CDR3 loop: CASSLETGGGETQYF. The CDR3 DNA reads TGCGCCAGCAGCTTGGAAACAGGGGGCGGCGAGACCCAGTACTTC.

V gene TRBV29-1 combines with J gene TRBJ1-1; possibly TRBD1 for D (5 bases). The CDR3 has 15 residues. Germline V gives CDR1 SQVTM, CDR2 ANQGSEA. V shed 2 bases and J shed 4 bases, with 17 bases lying between them. This CDR3 reads CSVERPTGLGTEAFF. The DNA of the CDR3 is TGCAGCGTTGAAAGACCCACGGGACTTGGCACTGAAGCTTTCTTT. Using reference TRBV29-1 and TRBJ1-1 for the parts outside the CDR3, the full variable domain is SAVISQKPSRDICQRGTSLTIQCQVDSQVTMMFWYRQQPGQSLTLIATANQGSEATYESGFVIDKFPISRPNLTFSTLTVSNMSPEDSSIYLCSVERPTGLGTEAFFGQGTRLTVV.

This clonotype was seen a few times. The rearrangement links TRBV20-1 to TRBJ2-7, with TRBD2 matching 10 bases. V shed 5 bases and J 5 bases; nucleotides not matched to a gene: 9. The V gene's germline CDR1 is DFQATT and CDR2 SNEGSKA (reference sequence). This CDR3 region has 14 residues. In nucleotides, the CDR3 is TGCAGTGCTCTCACCGGGACTAGCGATCACGAGCAGTACTTC. Translation: CSALTGTSDHEQYF.

V is TRBV29-1 and J is TRBJ2-5; D is undetermined. V lost 1 base, J lost 2 bases, and 5 bases lay in between. Germline V lookup: CDR1 SQVTM, CDR2 ANQGSEA. This CDR3 spans 12 amino acids. CDR3 DNA: TGCAGCGTTGAAGGATTGCAAGAGACCCAGTACTTC. Protein: CSVEGLQETQYF.

The DNA of the CDR3 is TGTGCCAGCAACAGGGGAGAGGGCACAGATACGCAGTATTTT. This encodes CASNRGEGTDTQYF. The chain is built from TRBV6-6 and TRBJ2-3; 7 bases are a match to TRBD1. There are 14 residues in the CDR3. The V gene end was trimmed by 7 bases and the J gene end by 1 base; junction bases not matched to a gene: 5. Germline V lookup: CDR1 MNHNY, CDR2 SVGAGI (reference sequence).

This rearrangement joins TRBV9 to TRBJ2-7; D uncertain. Germline CDR1 SGDLS, CDR2 YYNGEE. The V end lost 3 bases, the J end lost 2 bases, and 12 bases lay between the germline ends. The CDR3 sequence is 14 residues long. The CDR3 spells CASSDGPRAYEQYF. The DNA for the CDR3 is TGTGCCAGCAGCGACGGGCCCCGGGCCTACGAGCAGTACTTC.

This clonotype showed up just once. The chain employs TRBV5-6 and TRBJ2-3; TRBD1 agrees at 9 bases. Trimming cost V 4 bases and J 6 bases; bases outside gene matches: 12. CDR3 length equals 16 residues. Germline V lookup: CDR1 SGHDT, CDR2 YYEEEE. In DNA form, the CDR3 reads TGTGCCAGCAGCCCGCTTCCGGGACAGGGAGGGGATACGCAGTATTTT. Its protein product is CASSPLPGQGGDTQYF.

V is TRBV6-2 or TRBV6-3 and J is TRBJ2-2; D uncertain. Germline V gene data show CDR1 as MNHEY and CDR2 as SVGEGT. V was cut by 2 bases and J by 4 bases, with 5 bases left in between. The CDR3 contains 13 residues. Here the CDR3 DNA reads TGTGCCAGCAGTTACAGGGTCACCGGGGAGCTGTTTTTT. This encodes CASSYRVTGELFF.

This sequence joins TRBV7-2 and TRBJ2-7; no firm D call. V was clipped by 5 bases and J by 0 bases, with 17 bases between them. The CDR3 has 16 amino acids. CDR1 and CDR2 (germline): SGHTA, FQGNSA. Written as DNA, the CDR3 is TGTGCCAGCAGCCCCGATCCATCCATCCTCTCCTACGAGCAGTACTTC. Its protein product is CASSPDPSILSYEQYF.

The chain carries TRBV12-3 or TRBV12-4 and TRBJ2-1; 8 bases are shared with TRBD1. The CDR3 extends over 14 amino acids. With V trimmed by 9 bases and J by 0 bases, 4 bases remained unmatched. In nucleotides, the CDR3 is TGTGCCAGTCAGGGGGCTAGCTCCTACAATGAGCAGTTCTTC. Its translation: CASQGASSYNEQFF.

This clonotype was observed a handful of times. The chain is built from TRBV7-2 and TRBJ2-5; 11 bases match TRBD2. Germline trimming cut 1 base from V and 5 bases from J; bases unmatched to any gene: 6. This CDR3 is 16 amino acids long. Looked up from germline, CDR1 is SGHTA and CDR2 is FQGNSA. The CDR3 DNA follows: TGTGCCAGCAGCTTAGTAACTAGCGGGGGCGGCGAGACCCAGTACTTC. Its translation: CASSLVTSGGGETQYF.

The chain carries TRBV25-1 and TRBJ1-2; perhaps TRBD1 as D (5 bases). CDR1 MGHDK and CDR2 SYGVNS come from the germline V gene. Deletions cut 1 base from V and 4 bases from J, with 10 bases between. This CDR3 spans 14 amino acids. The CDR3 loop reads CASSEWSGIYGYTF. The CDR3 region has the DNA TGTGCCAGCAGTGAATGGTCAGGGATCTATGGCTACACCTTC.

V usage is TRBV5-1 and J usage is TRBJ2-1; D remains ambiguous. Germline CDR1 reads SGHRS; CDR2 reads YFSETQ. Deletions cut 0 bases from V and 7 bases from J, with 5 bases between. This CDR3 is 12 amino acids long. The CDR3 loop reads CASSLVRNEQFF. The CDR3 coding sequence is TGCGCCAGCAGCTTGGTTCGGAATGAGCAGTTCTTC.

This clonotype appeared a few times. J is TRBJ2-7 and V is TRBV21-1. TRBV21-1 is described as a pseudogene. There are 13 residues in the CDR3. The CDR3 nucleotides read TGTGCCAGCAGCAAAGGCCGTCCCTACGAGCAGTACTTC. Translating it yields CASSKGRPYEQYF.